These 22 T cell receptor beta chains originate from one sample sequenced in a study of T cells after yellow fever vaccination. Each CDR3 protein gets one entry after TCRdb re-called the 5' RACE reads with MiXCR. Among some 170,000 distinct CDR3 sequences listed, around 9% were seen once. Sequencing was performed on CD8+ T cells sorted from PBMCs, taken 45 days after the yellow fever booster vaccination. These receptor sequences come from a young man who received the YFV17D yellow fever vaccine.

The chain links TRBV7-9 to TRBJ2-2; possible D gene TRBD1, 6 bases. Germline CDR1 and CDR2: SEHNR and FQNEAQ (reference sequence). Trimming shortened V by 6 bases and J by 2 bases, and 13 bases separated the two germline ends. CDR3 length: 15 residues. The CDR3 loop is CASSNRALNTGELFF. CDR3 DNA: TGTGCCAGCAGTAACAGGGCCCTCAACACCGGGGAGCTGTTTTTT.

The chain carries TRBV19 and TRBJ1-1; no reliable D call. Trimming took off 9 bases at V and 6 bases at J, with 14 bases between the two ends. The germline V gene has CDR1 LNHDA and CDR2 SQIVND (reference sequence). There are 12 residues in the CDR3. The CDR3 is CASSPLGPEAFF. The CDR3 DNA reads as TGTGCCAGCAGTCCTCTTGGGCCTGAAGCTTTCTTT.

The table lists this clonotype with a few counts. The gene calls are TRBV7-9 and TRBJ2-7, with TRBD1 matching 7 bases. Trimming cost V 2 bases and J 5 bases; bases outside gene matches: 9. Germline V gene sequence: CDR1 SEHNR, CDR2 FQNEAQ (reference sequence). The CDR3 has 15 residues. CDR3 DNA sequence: TGTGCCAGCAGCTTACCAGGGACAGTTCGGAACGAGCAGTACTTC. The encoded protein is CASSLPGTVRNEQYF.

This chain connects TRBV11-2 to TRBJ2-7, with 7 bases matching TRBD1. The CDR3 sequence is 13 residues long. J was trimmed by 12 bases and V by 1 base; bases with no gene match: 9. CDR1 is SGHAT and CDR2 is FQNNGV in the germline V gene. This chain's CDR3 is CASSLAAAQGRYF. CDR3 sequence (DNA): TGTGCCAGCAGCTTAGCCGCGGCACAGGGGCGGTACTTC.

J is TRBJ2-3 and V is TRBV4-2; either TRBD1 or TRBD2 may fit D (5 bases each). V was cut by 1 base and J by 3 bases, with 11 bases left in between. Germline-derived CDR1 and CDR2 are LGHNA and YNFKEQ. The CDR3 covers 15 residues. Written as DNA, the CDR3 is TGTGCCAGCAGCCAAGTCAGGGACGGGACAGATACGCAGTATTTT. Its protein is CASSQVRDGTDTQYF.

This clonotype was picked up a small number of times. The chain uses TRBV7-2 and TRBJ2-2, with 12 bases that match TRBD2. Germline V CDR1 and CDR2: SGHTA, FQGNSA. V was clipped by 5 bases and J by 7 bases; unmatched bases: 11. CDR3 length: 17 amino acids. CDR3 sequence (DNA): TGTGCCAGCAGCCCACTCCCTAGCGGGGGGGCCGACGGGGAGCTGTTTTTT. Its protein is CASSPLPSGGADGELFF.

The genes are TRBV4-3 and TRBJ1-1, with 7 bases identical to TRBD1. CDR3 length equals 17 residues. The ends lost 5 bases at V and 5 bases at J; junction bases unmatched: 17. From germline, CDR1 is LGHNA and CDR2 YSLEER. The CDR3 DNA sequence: TGCGCCAGCAGCTCAAGCGGTAGGGGGCGAGTATTAACTGAAGCTTTCTTT. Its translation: CASSSSGRGRVLTEAFF.

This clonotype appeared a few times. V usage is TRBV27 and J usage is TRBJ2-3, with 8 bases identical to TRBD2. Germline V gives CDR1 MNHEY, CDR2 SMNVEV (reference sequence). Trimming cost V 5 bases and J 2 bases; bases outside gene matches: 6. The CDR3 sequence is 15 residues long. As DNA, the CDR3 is TGTGCCAGCAGTACCAAGCGGGGGCCCACAGATACGCAGTATTTT. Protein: CASSTKRGPTDTQYF.

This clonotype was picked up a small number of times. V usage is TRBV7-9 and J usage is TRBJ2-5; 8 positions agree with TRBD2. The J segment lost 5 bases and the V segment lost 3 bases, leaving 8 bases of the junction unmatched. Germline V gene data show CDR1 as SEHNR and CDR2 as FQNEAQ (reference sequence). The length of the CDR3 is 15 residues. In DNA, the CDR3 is TGTGCCAGCAGCTTGTACGGGGGGGCCGTTGAGACCCAGTACTTC. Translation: CASSLYGGAVETQYF.

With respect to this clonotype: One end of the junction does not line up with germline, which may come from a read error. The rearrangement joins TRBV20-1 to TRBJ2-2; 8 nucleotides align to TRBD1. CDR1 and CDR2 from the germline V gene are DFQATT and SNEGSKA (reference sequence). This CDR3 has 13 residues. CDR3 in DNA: TGCAGTGCTCTGGACAGGGCCACCGGGGAGCCGTTTTTT. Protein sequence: CSALDRATGEPFF.

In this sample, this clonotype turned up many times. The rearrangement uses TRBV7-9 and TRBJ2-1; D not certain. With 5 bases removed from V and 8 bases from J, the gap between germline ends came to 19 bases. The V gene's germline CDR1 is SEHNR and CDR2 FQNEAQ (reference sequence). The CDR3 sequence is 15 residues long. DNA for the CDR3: TGTGCCAGCAGCCATTCAGCAACCCGGGCCGATGAGCAGTTCTTC. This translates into CASSHSATRADEQFF.

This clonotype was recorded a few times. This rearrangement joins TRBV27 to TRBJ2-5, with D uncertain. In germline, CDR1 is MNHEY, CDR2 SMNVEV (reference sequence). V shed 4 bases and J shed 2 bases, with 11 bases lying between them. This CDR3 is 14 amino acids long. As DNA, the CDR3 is TGTGCCAGCAGTTCAGGCCGGGTACAAGAGACCCAGTACTTC. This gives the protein CASSSGRVQETQYF.

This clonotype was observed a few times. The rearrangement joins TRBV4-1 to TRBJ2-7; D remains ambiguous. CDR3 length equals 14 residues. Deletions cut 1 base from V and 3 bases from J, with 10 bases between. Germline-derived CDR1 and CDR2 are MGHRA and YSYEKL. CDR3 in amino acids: CASSQVVRVYEQYF. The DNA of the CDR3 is TGCGCCAGCAGCCAAGTGGTCAGAGTCTACGAGCAGTACTTC.

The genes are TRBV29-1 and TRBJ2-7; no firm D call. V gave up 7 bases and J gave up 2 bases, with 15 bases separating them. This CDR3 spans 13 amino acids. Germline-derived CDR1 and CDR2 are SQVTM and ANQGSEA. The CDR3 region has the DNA TGCAGCGCCCACTCCGAATTGACCTACGAGCAGTACTTC. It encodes CSAHSELTYEQYF.

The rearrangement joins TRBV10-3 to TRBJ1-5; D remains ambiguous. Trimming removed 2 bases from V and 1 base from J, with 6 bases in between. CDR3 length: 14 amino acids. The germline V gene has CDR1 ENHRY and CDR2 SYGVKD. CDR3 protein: CAISEGGSNQPQHF. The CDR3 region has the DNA TGTGCCATCAGTGAGGGCGGAAGCAATCAGCCCCAGCATTTT.

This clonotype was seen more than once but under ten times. The CDR3 protein is CSASVDSATQYF. The CDR3 DNA reads as TGCAGTGCTAGCGTCGACTCGGCGACCCAGTACTTC. V gene TRBV20-1 combines with J gene TRBJ2-5; D gene unclear. Deletions cut 3 bases from V and 7 bases from J, with 12 bases between. This CDR3 comprises 12 residues. Germline assignment: CDR1 DFQATT and CDR2 SNEGSKA (reference sequence).

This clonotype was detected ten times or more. The CDR3 is CASSIGGLNTEAFF. The CDR3 DNA reads TGTGCCAGTAGTATCGGGGGTTTAAACACTGAAGCTTTCTTT. The chain combines TRBV19 with TRBJ1-1; D perhaps matches TRBD1 (5 bases). Deletions cut 3 bases from V and 2 bases from J, with 10 bases between. CDR1 and CDR2 from the germline V gene are LNHDA and SQIVND (reference sequence). The CDR3 contains 14 residues.

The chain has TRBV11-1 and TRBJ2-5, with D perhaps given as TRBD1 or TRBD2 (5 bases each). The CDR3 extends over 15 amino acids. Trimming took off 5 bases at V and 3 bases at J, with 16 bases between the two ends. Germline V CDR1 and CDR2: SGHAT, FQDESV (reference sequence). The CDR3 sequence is CASSGSTGAKETQYF. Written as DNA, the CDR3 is TGTGCCAGCAGCGGTTCGACCGGGGCCAAAGAGACCCAGTACTTC.

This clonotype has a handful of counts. The DNA for the CDR3 is TGTGCCAGTAGTCCGCCGACAGCGCTCACTGAAGCTTTCTTT. Translation: CASSPPTALTEAFF. The chain carries TRBV19 and TRBJ1-1; a weak D match, TRBD1 (5 bases). Trimming shortened V by 5 bases and J by 4 bases, and 14 bases separated the two germline ends. CDR3 size: 14 residues. Per germline, CDR1 LNHDA and CDR2 SQIVND (reference sequence). Full variable domain (outside the CDR3, taken from reference TRBV19 and TRBJ1-1): DGGITQSPKYLFRKEGQNVTLSCEQNLNHDAMYWYRQDPGQGLRLIYYSQIVNDFQKGDIAEGYSVSREKKESFPLTVTSAQKNPTAFYLCASSPPTALTEAFFGQGTRLTVV.

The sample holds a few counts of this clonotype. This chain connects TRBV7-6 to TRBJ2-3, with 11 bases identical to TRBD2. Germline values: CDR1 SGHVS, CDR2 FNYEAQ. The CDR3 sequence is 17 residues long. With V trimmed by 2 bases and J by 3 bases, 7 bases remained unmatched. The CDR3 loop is CASSLNSGGVATDTQYF. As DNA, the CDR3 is TGTGCCAGCAGCTTAAATAGCGGGGGGGTTGCTACAGATACGCAGTATTTT.

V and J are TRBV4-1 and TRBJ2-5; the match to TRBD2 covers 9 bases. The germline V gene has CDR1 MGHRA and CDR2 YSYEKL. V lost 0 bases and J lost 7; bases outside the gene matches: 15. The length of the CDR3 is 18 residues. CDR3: CASSQDSELAGPRVTQYF. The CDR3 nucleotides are TGCGCCAGCAGCCAAGATAGTGAGCTAGCGGGGCCGCGGGTGACCCAGTACTTC.

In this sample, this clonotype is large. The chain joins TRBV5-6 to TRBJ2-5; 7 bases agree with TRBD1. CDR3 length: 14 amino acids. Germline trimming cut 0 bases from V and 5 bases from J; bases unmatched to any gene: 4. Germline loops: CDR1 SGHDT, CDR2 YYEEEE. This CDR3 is CASSLGRGYETQYF. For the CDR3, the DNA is TGTGCCAGCAGCTTGGGCAGGGGGTATGAGACCCAGTACTTC.